The 12 T cell receptor beta chains given below trace back to one sample, sequenced in a study of T cell responses to AZD1222 COVID-19 vaccine (dated by TCRdb to about 2021). Taken with the paper, the label for time point translates to: baseline before first vaccination. Library method: the immunoSEQ multiplex PCR assay. TCRdb's version of the immuneACCESS table is confined to in-frame rearrangements and falls short of the full clone set. An unresolved V gene accounts for under half of the shortfall where checked; the remainder is of unknown origin. This sample is represented by around 100,000 clones; 75% to 90% of them were singletons. The ten largest clones take up roughly a sixth of the sample. The specimen comprised peripheral blood, sampled on day 0 of AZD1222 vaccination. All receptors derive from an adult in good health.

The chain joins TRBV5-1 to TRBJ1-4; the match to TRBD1 covers 9 bases. CDR1 is SGHRS, CDR2 YFSETQ, per germline. The CDR3 covers 18 residues. V was clipped by 4 bases and J by 8 bases; unmatched bases: 18. The CDR3: CASSGGTGKFLGREKLFF. CDR3 bases: TGCGCCAGCAGCGGAGGGACAGGGAAGTTCCTTGGGCGGGAAAAACTGTTTTTT.

In this sample, this clone turned up once. V and J are TRBV15 and TRBJ2-7, with 9 bases that match TRBD1. The CDR3 is made up of 17 amino acids. The J segment lost 1 base and the V segment lost 0 bases, leaving 7 bases of the junction unmatched. Germline V gene sequence: CDR1 LNHNV, CDR2 YYDKDF (reference sequence). The CDR3 DNA reads as TGTGCCACCAGCAGAGATCGGGGGACAGGGTTGTCCTACGAGCAGTACTTC. As protein: CATSRDRGTGLSYEQYF.

This chain joins TRBV3-1 (or the pseudogene TRBV3-2) and TRBJ2-2, with 14 bases fitting TRBD2. The V segment lost 2 bases and the J segment 2 bases; nucleotides outside the gene matches: 4. The CDR3 runs to 18 residues. Per the germline V gene, CDR1 is LGHDT and CDR2 is YNNKEL (reference sequence). CDR3 protein: CASSQPGLAGVNTGELFF. CDR3 coding DNA: TGTGCCAGCAGCCAACCGGGACTAGCGGGGGTAAACACCGGGGAGCTGTTTTTT.

This clone was found once. CDR3 amino acids: CASSHGAFAGQPRGGELFF. The CDR3 bases are TGTGCCAGCAGCCACGGCGCTTTTGCGGGTCAACCCCGAGGCGGGGAGCTGTTTTTT. The genes are TRBV4-2 and TRBJ2-2, with a weak D call TRBD2 (5 bases). Germline values: CDR1 LGHNA, CDR2 YNFKEQ. The CDR3 consists of 19 residues. V gave up 3 bases and J gave up 7 bases, with 27 bases separating them.

The genes are TRBV7-3 and TRBJ1-5, with 11 bases that match TRBD1. Trimming at V came to 6 bases and at J to 4 bases, leaving 2 bases not matched to a gene. The CDR3 contains 14 residues. Germline V lookup: CDR1 SGHTA, CDR2 FQGTGA. DNA of the CDR3: TGTGCCAGCAGGGACAGGGGGCGAAATCAGCCCCAGCATTTT. It translates to CASRDRGRNQPQHF.

The rearrangement uses TRBV6-1 and TRBJ2-7, with D maybe TRBD1 (6 bases). V was clipped by 0 bases and J by 0 bases, with 9 bases between them. CDR1 MNHNS and CDR2 SASEGT come from the germline V gene. The CDR3 has 15 residues. CDR3 nucleotides: TGTGCCAGCAGTGAAGCGGGGGCTGGCTCCTACGAGCAGTACTTC. It is translated as CASSEAGAGSYEQYF.

The chain recombines TRBV9 with TRBJ2-1, with D unclear. V was shortened by 0 bases and J by 0 bases, with 7 bases between the two germline ends. This CDR3 is 15 amino acids long. From germline, CDR1 is SGDLS and CDR2 YYNGEE. CDR3 in amino acids: CASSVAGGSYNEQFF. The CDR3 nucleotides read TGTGCCAGCAGCGTAGCGGGCGGCTCCTACAATGAGCAGTTCTTC.

V gene TRBV6-5 combines with J gene TRBJ2-7; D possibly corresponds to TRBD1 (6 bases). The germline V gene encodes CDR1 MNHEY and CDR2 SVGAGI. The V end was cut by 2 bases, the J end by 2 bases, with 10 bases between. CDR3 length: 14 amino acids. The CDR3 bases are TGTGCCAGCAGTTACCGAGAGGGGGCCTACGAGCAGTACTTC. Its translation: CASSYREGAYEQYF.

The rearrangement links TRBV6-5 to TRBJ1-2, with D hard to call. The CDR3 loop spans 15 amino acids. V dropped 6 bases and J dropped 0 bases, with 14 bases sitting between them. The germline V gene has CDR1 MNHEY and CDR2 SVGAGI. The CDR3: CASSDPQRSNYGYTF. For the CDR3, the DNA is TGTGCCAGCAGCGACCCTCAGAGATCTAACTATGGCTACACCTTC.

The chain joins TRBV30 to TRBJ2-2; D is possibly TRBD1 (6 bases). Per the germline V gene, CDR1 is GTSNPN and CDR2 is SVGIG (reference sequence). This CDR3 has 12 residues. The V end lost 1 base, the J end lost 6 bases, and 6 bases lay between the germline ends. Here the CDR3 reads CAWSAGAGELFF. In nucleotides, the CDR3 is TGTGCCTGGAGTGCAGGGGCCGGGGAGCTGTTTTTT.

The chain uses TRBV19 and TRBJ1-3; D remains unclear. Trimming removed 3 bases from V and 0 bases from J, with 12 bases in between. The CDR3 extends over 16 amino acids. Germline CDR1 and CDR2: LNHDA and SQIVND (reference sequence). CDR3 protein: CASSITRPGSGNTIYF. The CDR3 DNA sequence: TGTGCCAGTAGTATTACCAGGCCGGGCTCTGGAAACACCATATATTTT. The entire variable domain, with the rest obtained from reference TRBV19 and TRBJ1-3, is as follows: DGGITQSPKYLFRKEGQNVTLSCEQNLNHDAMYWYRQDPGQGLRLIYYSQIVNDFQKGDIAEGYSVSREKKESFPLTVTSAQKNPTAFYLCASSITRPGSGNTIYFGEGSWLTVV.

This rearrangement joins TRBV9 to TRBJ2-4, with D maybe TRBD2 (5 bases). Germline V gene lookup returns CDR1 SGDLS and CDR2 YYNGEE. The CDR3 has 16 amino acids. The germline V and J ends were trimmed by 4 bases and 3 bases, with 17 bases remaining between them. The CDR3 DNA follows: TGTGCCAGCAGCACAAGTGCGGGCAGAGGCAAAAACATTCAGTACTTC. This encodes CASSTSAGRGKNIQYF. Full variable domain (rest looked up from reference TRBV9 and TRBJ2-4): DSGVTQTPKHLITATGQRVTLRCSPRSGDLSVYWYQQSLDQGLQFLIQYYNGEERAKGNILERFSAQQFPDLHSELNLSSLELGDSALYFCASSTSAGRGKNIQYFGAGTRLSVL.